Presented here are 25 T cell receptor beta chains from one specimen sequenced in a study of blood T cell repertoires in COVID-19 (dated by TCRdb to 2019 to 2021). The library relied on the immunoSEQ multiplex PCR assay. TCRdb mirrors the immuneACCESS table, restricted to in-frame sequences. Some clones are absent from its copies; in checked studies, under half trace to an unresolved V gene, and the reason for the others is unknown. Recorded for this sample are some 310,000 clones; 90% of them occurred a single time. Jointly, the top ten make up roughly 1% of the sample. The sequenced material came from peripheral blood. These TCRs come from a woman in her 40s with COVID-19, enrolled during active disease.

The J gene is TRBJ1-4, the V gene TRBV2, with TRBD1 matching 7 bases. Germline V gives CDR1 SNHLY, CDR2 FYNNEI. Trimming took 11 bases from V and 1 from J; bases not matched to a gene: 10. The CDR3 has 15 amino acids. This CDR3 reads CAGGKRQGTNEKLFF. In nucleotides, the CDR3 is TGTGCCGGAGGAAAAAGACAGGGAACTAATGAAAAACTGTTTTTT.

The DNA of the CDR3 is TGTGCCAGCAGTTTGGGAACAGGGGGCAGGTATGGCTACACCTTC. Encoded protein: CASSLGTGGRYGYTF. The gene calls are TRBV27 and TRBJ1-2; 9 bases match TRBD1. The CDR3 consists of 15 residues. Trimming cost V 3 bases and J 5 bases; bases outside gene matches: 7. Germline CDR1 reads MNHEY; CDR2 reads SMNVEV (reference sequence).

This chain connects TRBV10-3 to TRBJ1-1, with no clear D. In germline, CDR1 is ENHRY, CDR2 SYGVKD. This CDR3 has 14 residues. Deletions cut 3 bases from V and 5 bases from J, with 13 bases between. CDR3 residues: CAISEGHPGTEAFF. DNA of the CDR3: TGTGCCATCAGTGAAGGGCACCCGGGGACTGAAGCTTTCTTT.

The chain couples TRBV9 to TRBJ1-1, with D tentatively TRBD1 (5 bases). The CDR3 runs 16 residues. Trimming cost V 0 bases and J 7 bases, with 19 bases left between them. CDR1 is SGDLS and CDR2 is YYNGEE in the germline V gene. The CDR3 DNA reads TGTGCCAGCAGCGTAGGGGGCTATGGGAAAGAAGGTGAAGCTTTCTTT. It codes for CASSVGGYGKEGEAFF.

The genes are TRBV6-2 or TRBV6-3 and TRBJ1-2; 9 positions match TRBD1. Trimming took 4 bases from V and 4 from J; bases not matched to a gene: 13. The germline V gene encodes CDR1 MNHEY and CDR2 SVGEGT. This CDR3 region has 17 residues. The CDR3 DNA reads as TGTGCCAGCAGTTGGGACAGGGCTTTTGTCGGATCCTATGGCTACACCTTC. Translating it yields CASSWDRAFVGSYGYTF.

J is TRBJ1-5 and V is TRBV7-2; 7 bases map to TRBD1. V dropped 5 bases and J dropped 3; count of bases not matched to a gene: 16. Germline-derived CDR1 and CDR2 are SGHTA and FQGNSA. The CDR3 extends over 18 amino acids. The CDR3 is CASSTSWGDSDINQPQHF. The CDR3 DNA reads TGTGCCAGCAGCACCAGCTGGGGGGACAGTGATATCAATCAGCCCCAGCATTTT.

This sequence joins TRBV3-1 (or the pseudogene TRBV3-2) and TRBJ2-1; 7 positions match TRBD1. The CDR3 sequence is 15 residues long. Trimming cost V 5 bases and J 0 bases; bases outside gene matches: 4. Germline CDR1 is LGHDT and CDR2 is YNNKEL (reference sequence). CDR3 DNA: TGTGCCAGCAGCTCCTGGGACAGCTCCTACAATGAGCAGTTCTTC. It specifies CASSSWDSSYNEQFF.

The chain has TRBV3-1 (or the pseudogene TRBV3-2) and TRBJ1-6, with D hard to call. The germline V gene encodes CDR1 LGHDT and CDR2 YNNKEL (reference sequence). The V end was cut by 4 bases, the J end by 10 bases, with 11 bases between. The CDR3 runs 13 residues. The CDR3 nucleotides read TGTGCCAGCAGCCCCCCGGGTTGGTCACCCCTCCACTTT. This codes for CASSPPGWSPLHF.

This chain connects TRBV5-6 to TRBJ1-5, with D possibly TRBD1 on 5 matching bases. The CDR3 spans 13 residues. Germline V gene lookup returns CDR1 SGHDT and CDR2 YYEEEE. V lost 4 bases and J lost 7, with 12 bases in between. The CDR3 nucleotides are TGTGCCAGCAGCCTTACAGGCTACCAGCCCCAGCATTTT. Its translation: CASSLTGYQPQHF.

This chain uses TRBV19 with TRBJ1-5; D is perhaps TRBD1 (5 bases). This CDR3 has 15 amino acids. The ends were cut back, 3 bases at V and 4 bases at J, with 13 bases in the middle. CDR1 is LNHDA and CDR2 is SQIVND in the germline V gene (reference sequence). The CDR3 bases are TGTGCCAGTAGTATCCGTACAGGTAGGAATCAGCCCCAGCATTTT. Amino acid sequence: CASSIRTGRNQPQHF.

The chain has TRBV28 and TRBJ1-4; no firm D call. Germline CDR1 reads MDHEN; CDR2 reads SYDVKM. The ends were cut back, 2 bases at V and 8 bases at J, with 12 bases in the middle. CDR3 length: 14 amino acids. CDR3 DNA: TGTGCCAGCAGTTTACCAGGAGGGATGGAAAAACTGTTTTTT. Translation gives CASSLPGGMEKLFF.

The gene calls are TRBV28 and TRBJ2-6; possible D gene TRBD1, 8 bases. Trimming cost V 5 bases and J 0 bases, with 17 bases left between them. The germline V gene encodes CDR1 MDHEN and CDR2 SYDVKM. There are 18 residues in the CDR3. The CDR3 DNA follows: TGTGCCAGCAGTGCAGGACAGGGAGGGTACTCTGGGGCCAACGTCCTGACTTTC. Amino acid sequence: CASSAGQGGYSGANVLTF. Complete variable domain (other parts from reference TRBV28 and TRBJ2-6): DVKVTQSSRYLVKRTGEKVFLECVQDMDHENMFWYRQDPGLGLRLIYFSYDVKMKEKGDIPEGYSVSREKKERFSLILESASTNQTSMYLCASSAGQGGYSGANVLTFGAGSRLTVL.

The chain carries TRBV2 and TRBJ1-2; a weak D match, TRBD1 (5 bases). Germline-derived CDR1 and CDR2 are SNHLY and FYNNEI. This CDR3 is built from 13 residues. Trimming removed 1 base at V and 2 bases at J, with 5 bases between. The CDR3 region has the DNA TGTGCCAGCAGTGAAGAGGGGAACTATGGCTACACCTTC. Amino acids: CASSEEGNYGYTF.

The V and J genes are TRBV27 and TRBJ2-3; no firm D call. V was clipped by 6 bases and J by 1 base, with 17 bases between them. This CDR3 region has 16 residues. The germline gives CDR1 MNHEY, CDR2 SMNVEV (reference sequence). The CDR3 protein is CASSSFSSDRTDTQYF. For the CDR3, the DNA is TGTGCCAGCAGCTCCTTTTCCAGCGACCGCACAGATACGCAGTATTTT.

The rearrangement links TRBV18 to TRBJ2-7; 9 bases are a match to TRBD2. Germline lookup yields CDR1 KGHSH and CDR2 LQKENI. V shed 6 bases and J 3 bases; nucleotides not matched to a gene: 6. This CDR3 spans 14 amino acids. The CDR3 spells CASSPAGGGYEQYF. CDR3 nucleotide sequence: TGTGCCAGCTCCCCAGCGGGGGGAGGCTACGAGCAGTACTTC. Based on the CDR3 plus reference TRBV18 and TRBJ2-7, the full variable domain is NAGVMQNPRHLVRRRGQEARLRCSPMKGHSHVYWYRQLPEEGLKFMVYLQKENIIDESGMPKERFSAEFPKEGPSILRIQQVVRGDSAAYFCASSPAGGGYEQYFGPGTRLTVT.

This rearrangement joins TRBV6-5 to TRBJ2-1; 7 bases match TRBD2. Looked up from germline, CDR1 is MNHEY and CDR2 is SVGAGI. The CDR3 is 14 amino acids. Germline trimming cut 5 bases from V and 5 bases from J; bases unmatched to any gene: 6. CDR3 nucleotide sequence: TGTGCCAGCAGTCTCGCGGGAGTGGACAATGAGCAGTTCTTC. Encoded protein: CASSLAGVDNEQFF.

The chain recombines TRBV29-1 with TRBJ2-7, with D perhaps TRBD2 (6 bases). Trimming removed 4 bases from V and 3 bases from J, with 13 bases in between. The CDR3 extends over 13 amino acids. Germline V gene lookup returns CDR1 SQVTM and CDR2 ANQGSEA. The CDR3 reads CSVVGGPGYEQYF. CDR3 nucleotides: TGCAGCGTTGTCGGGGGTCCGGGCTACGAGCAGTACTTC.

This chain links TRBV5-1 with TRBJ2-7; D unclear. The CDR3 spans 14 residues. The V gene lost 1 base and the J gene lost 0 bases, with 8 bases spanning the gap. The germline gives CDR1 SGHRS, CDR2 YFSETQ. The CDR3 DNA is TGCGCCAGCAGCTTGTTTAGATTCTCCTACGAGCAGTACTTC. Amino acids: CASSLFRFSYEQYF.

The chain uses TRBV7-8 and TRBJ1-6; D is uncertain. V lost 5 bases to trimming and J lost 10 bases, with 15 bases between them. The CDR3 is 14 amino acids. CDR1 SGHVS and CDR2 FQNEAQ come from the germline V gene. The CDR3 nucleotides read TGTGCCAGCAGCCCCTATGCCTCCATCTCACCCCTCCACTTT. Translation: CASSPYASISPLHF.

This chain joins TRBV7-3 and TRBJ2-6, with a tentative D call TRBD2 (6 bases). CDR1 and CDR2 from the germline V gene are SGHTA and FQGTGA. Trimming took 5 bases from V and 9 from J, leaving 14 bases between them. There are 14 residues in the CDR3. CDR3: CASSPNPGSNVLTF. The CDR3 DNA sequence: TGTGCCAGCAGCCCGAACCCCGGGAGCAACGTCCTGACTTTC.

The chain joins TRBV24-1 to TRBJ2-1; 10 bases are a match to TRBD2. The CDR3 length is 15 residues. The J segment lost 7 bases and the V segment lost 4 bases, leaving 6 bases of the junction unmatched. Germline V gene lookup returns CDR1 KGHDR and CDR2 SFDVKD. The CDR3: CATSDPSGGQNEQFF. The CDR3 bases are TGTGCCACCAGTGACCCTAGCGGGGGCCAGAATGAGCAGTTCTTC.

The rearrangement uses TRBV7-9 and TRBJ1-2; 12 bases are shared with TRBD1. In germline, CDR1 is SEHNR, CDR2 FQNEAQ (reference sequence). The junction had 7 bases not matched to a gene; V was cut back by 4 bases and J by 7 bases. There are 15 residues in the CDR3. CDR3 amino acids: CASSWGTGGESGYTF. The CDR3 DNA follows: TGTGCCAGCAGCTGGGGGACAGGGGGCGAGTCTGGCTACACCTTC.

V and J are TRBV3-1 (or the pseudogene TRBV3-2) and TRBJ2-3; TRBD2 aligns across 9 bases. The ends lost 1 base at V and 6 bases at J; junction bases unmatched: 8. There are 16 residues in the CDR3. Per the germline V gene, CDR1 is LGHDT and CDR2 is YNNKEL (reference sequence). The CDR3 sequence is CASSQVLKRGVDTQYF. CDR3 bases: TGTGCCAGCAGCCAAGTCTTGAAGCGGGGGGTGGATACGCAGTATTTT.

The chain links TRBV18 to TRBJ1-1; D remains ambiguous. Looked up from germline, CDR1 is KGHSH and CDR2 is LQKENI. This CDR3 is built from 12 residues. V was pared by 2 bases and J by 6 bases, with 7 bases between. The CDR3 bases are TGTGCCAGCTCACCATCGAGGGCTGAAGCTTTCTTT. This encodes CASSPSRAEAFF.

The V call is TRBV24-1, the J call TRBJ2-6; tentatively, D is TRBD2 (6 bases). Trimming stripped 2 bases from V and 0 bases from J, with 16 bases between. Germline-derived CDR1 and CDR2 are KGHDR and SFDVKD. The CDR3 totals 19 residues. The CDR3, as DNA: TGTGCCACCAGTGATTCTCGCGGGGACCTAGCCTCTGGGGCCAACGTCCTGACTTTC. Its protein is CATSDSRGDLASGANVLTF.